Sequencing of this T cell receptor beta chain was carried out in a study of shared clonotypes between healthy human individuals. The repertoire was sequenced with immunoSEQ multiplex PCR; TCRdb's copy has only in-frame clones and lacks some. Here the sample spans 740,000 or so clones, roughly 73% being singletons. Study outcomes and limitations: A few donors had 5% to 6% of their naive CD4 clonotypes in common. Shared clonotypes across all four donors exceeded non-shared ones in generation probability.

CDR1 SGHTA and CDR2 FQGNSA come from the germline V gene. V was clipped by 5 bases and J by 4 bases, with 12 bases between them. The CDR3 consists of 14 residues. To note about this clone: The antigen remains undetermined.

The receptor was isolated from a woman in her 30s in good health. The sequenced sample consisted of memory CD4+ T cells sorted from blood. Sample subset: CD45RA-negative fraction. J is TRBJ2-1 and V is TRBV7-2; D may be TRBD2 (6 bases). The CDR3 nucleotides read TGTGCCAGCAGCCCGGGAGACCCATACAATGAGCAGTTCTTC. Translating gives CASSPGDPYNEQFF.